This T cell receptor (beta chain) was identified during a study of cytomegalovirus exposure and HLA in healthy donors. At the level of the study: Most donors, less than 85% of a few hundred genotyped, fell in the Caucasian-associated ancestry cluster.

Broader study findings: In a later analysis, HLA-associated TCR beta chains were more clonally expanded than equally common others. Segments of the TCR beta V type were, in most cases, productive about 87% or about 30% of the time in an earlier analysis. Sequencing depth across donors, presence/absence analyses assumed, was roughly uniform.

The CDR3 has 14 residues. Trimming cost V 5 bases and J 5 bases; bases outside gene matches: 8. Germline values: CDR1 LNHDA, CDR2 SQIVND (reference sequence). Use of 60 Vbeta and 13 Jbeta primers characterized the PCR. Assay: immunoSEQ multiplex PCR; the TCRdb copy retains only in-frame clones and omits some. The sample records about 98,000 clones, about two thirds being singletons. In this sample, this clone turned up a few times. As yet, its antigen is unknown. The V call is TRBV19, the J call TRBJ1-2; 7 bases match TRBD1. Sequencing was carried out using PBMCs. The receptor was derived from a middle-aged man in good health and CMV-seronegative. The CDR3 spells CASSFTTGTYGYTF. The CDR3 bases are TGTGCCAGTAGTTTCACGACAGGGACATATGGCTACACCTTC.